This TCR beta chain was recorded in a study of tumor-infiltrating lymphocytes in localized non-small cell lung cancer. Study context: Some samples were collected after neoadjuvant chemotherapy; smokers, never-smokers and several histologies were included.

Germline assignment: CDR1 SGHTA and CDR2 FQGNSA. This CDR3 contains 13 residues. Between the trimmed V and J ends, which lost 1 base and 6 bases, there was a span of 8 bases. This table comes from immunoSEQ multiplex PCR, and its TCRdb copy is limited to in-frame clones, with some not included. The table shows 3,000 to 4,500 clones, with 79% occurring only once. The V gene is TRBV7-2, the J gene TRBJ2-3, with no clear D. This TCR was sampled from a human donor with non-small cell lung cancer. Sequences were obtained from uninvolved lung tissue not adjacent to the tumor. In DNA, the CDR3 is TGTGCCAGCAGCTTAGTTGTACGCGATACGCAGTATTTT. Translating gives CASSLVVRDTQYF. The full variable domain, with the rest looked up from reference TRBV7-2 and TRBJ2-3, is GAGVSQSPSNKVTEKGKDVELRCDPISGHTALYWYRQSLGQGLEFLIYFQGNSAPDKSGLPSDRFSAERTGGSVSTLTIQRTQQEDSAVYLCASSLVVRDTQYFGPGTRLTVL.